This passage covers 10 T cell receptor beta chains from one sample sequenced in a study of T cells after yellow fever vaccination (dated by TCRdb to the late 2010s). Receptor libraries were prepared by 5' RACE. For sequencing, an Illumina HiSeq 2500 was employed. The public reads were run again by TCRdb, first through fastp at Q25 and then through MiXCR, and only productive beta chains were kept. Rows merge per CDR3 protein into single entries with the most common DNA and genes. The sample contains about 580,000 distinct CDR3 sequences, about a sixth of them found a single time. 15% to 20% of the sample lies in the top ten. The treatment or condition label corresponds to: live attenuated yellow fever vaccine strain. Source: PBMCs, taken 5 to 6 days after the first yellow fever vaccination. These receptors were obtained from a young man who received the YFV17D yellow fever vaccine.

This chain links TRBV20-1 with TRBJ2-1, with TRBD1 as a possible D gene (6 bases). V was clipped by 6 bases and J by 0 bases, with 15 bases between them. The CDR3 is made up of 15 amino acids. The germline V gene encodes CDR1 DFQATT and CDR2 SNEGSKA (reference sequence). The CDR3: CSARAGESSYNEQFF. CDR3 sequence (DNA): TGCAGTGCGAGGGCAGGGGAAAGCTCCTACAATGAGCAGTTCTTC.

This clonotype was recorded a few times. This sequence joins TRBV28 and TRBJ1-4, with D perhaps matching TRBD1 (6 bases). Germline CDR1 reads MDHEN; CDR2 reads SYDVKM. V shed 1 base and J shed 8 bases, with 14 bases lying between them. The CDR3 has 15 residues. The CDR3 here is CASSLFGGAGEKLFF. As DNA, the CDR3 is TGTGCCAGCAGTTTATTCGGGGGCGCCGGGGAAAAACTGTTTTTT.

This clonotype was observed a handful of times. The chain employs TRBV4-1 and TRBJ2-1, with D tentatively TRBD2 (6 bases). Between the trimmed V and J ends, which lost 2 bases and 4 bases, there was a span of 18 bases. The CDR3 has 17 residues. The germline CDR1 and CDR2 sequences are MGHRA and YSYEKL. CDR3 in DNA: TGCGCCAGCAGCCAACCAGACGGGGGAACCTTATACAATGAGCAGTTCTTC. Residues: CASSQPDGGTLYNEQFF.

The V gene is TRBV5-1, the J gene TRBJ1-3, with a possible D match to TRBD1 (5 bases). Germline CDR1 is SGHRS and CDR2 is YFSETQ. The CDR3 extends over 13 amino acids. Trimming took off 3 bases at V and 2 bases at J, with 6 bases between the two ends. CDR3 bases: TGCGCCAGCAGCTCGGACACTGGAAACACCATATATTTT. It codes for CASSSDTGNTIYF.

This clonotype was seen a handful of times. This chain uses TRBV2 with TRBJ1-4; D possibly corresponds to TRBD1 (5 bases). V was clipped by 3 bases and J by 8 bases, with 19 bases between them. Germline CDR1 reads SNHLY; CDR2 reads FYNNEI. The CDR3 extends over 16 amino acids. The CDR3 is CASSDASRDASEKLFF. The CDR3, as DNA: TGTGCCAGCAGTGATGCTAGCCGGGACGCCTCAGAAAAACTGTTTTTT.

The chain employs TRBV24-1 and TRBJ2-2; the D is unclear. Germline V gene lookup returns CDR1 KGHDR and CDR2 SFDVKD. This CDR3 has 13 residues. Trimming pared 4 bases from V and 1 base from J, leaving 3 bases between. CDR3 nucleotides: TGTGCCACCAGTGAGGGGAACACCGGGGAGCTGTTTTTT. It codes for CATSEGNTGELFF.

This clonotype was recorded many times. V is TRBV3-1 and J is TRBJ2-1; 12 positions agree with TRBD2. Germline-derived CDR1 and CDR2 are LGHDT and YNNKEL (reference sequence). The CDR3 extends over 17 amino acids. The junction had 8 bases not matched to a gene; V was cut back by 0 bases and J by 8 bases. As DNA, the CDR3 is TGTGCCAGCAGCCAAGAGGTGGGACTAGCGGGTTTGTATGAGCAGTTCTTC. Translated, it gives CASSQEVGLAGLYEQFF.

The CDR3 DNA reads as TGTGCCAGCAGCTCTTCCGGACAGGGTTCCCATGAGCAGTTCTTC. Its protein is CASSSSGQGSHEQFF. This chain links TRBV28 with TRBJ2-1; 8 bases map to TRBD1. The CDR3 consists of 15 residues. Trimming removed 6 bases from V and 8 bases from J; junction bases left unmatched: 12. Per the germline V gene, CDR1 is MDHEN and CDR2 is SYDVKM.

The chain recombines TRBV5-1 with TRBJ1-1; no firm D call. V shed 4 bases and J shed 0 bases, with 10 bases lying between them. The CDR3 contains 14 residues. Germline-derived CDR1 and CDR2 are SGHRS and YFSETQ. This CDR3 reads CASSPLRVNTEAFF. Written as DNA, the CDR3 is TGCGCCAGCAGCCCCCTTCGAGTGAACACTGAAGCTTTCTTT.

This sequence joins TRBV7-9 and TRBJ2-3, with D hard to call. Trimming took off 3 bases at V and 2 bases at J, with 9 bases between the two ends. Germline-derived CDR1 and CDR2 are SEHNR and FQNEAQ (reference sequence). The CDR3 totals 14 residues. CDR3 coding DNA: TGTGCCAGCAGCTTCTCCACGCACACAGATACGCAGTATTTT. It translates to CASSFSTHTDTQYF. Looking up the rest from reference TRBV7-9 and TRBJ2-3 gives the full variable domain: DTGVSQNPRHKITKRGQNVTFRCDPISEHNRLYWYRQTLGQGPEFLTYFQNEAQLEKSRLLSDRFSAERPKGSFSTLEIQRTEQGDSAMYLCASSFSTHTDTQYFGPGTRLTVL.